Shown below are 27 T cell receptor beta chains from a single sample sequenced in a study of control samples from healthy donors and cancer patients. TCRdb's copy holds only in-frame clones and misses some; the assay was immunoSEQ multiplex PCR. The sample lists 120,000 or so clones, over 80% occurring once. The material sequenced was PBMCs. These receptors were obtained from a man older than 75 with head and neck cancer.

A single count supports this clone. The CDR3 DNA is TGTGCCAGCAAATCCTCTAGCGGGAGCTCCTACGAGCAGTACTTC. Translated: CASKSSSGSSYEQYF. The chain joins TRBV6-6 to TRBJ2-7, with 10 bases identical to TRBD2. Per germline, CDR1 MNHNY and CDR2 SVGAGI (reference sequence). Unmatched junction bases numbered 6, after V lost 7 bases and J lost 0 bases. This CDR3 is 15 amino acids long.

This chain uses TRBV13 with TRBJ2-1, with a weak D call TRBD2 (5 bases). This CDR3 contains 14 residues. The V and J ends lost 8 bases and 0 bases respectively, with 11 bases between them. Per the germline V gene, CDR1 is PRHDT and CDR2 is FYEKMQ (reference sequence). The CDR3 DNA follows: TGTGCCAGCTCCGGACTGAGCTCCTACAATGAGCAGTTCTTC. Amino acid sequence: CASSGLSSYNEQFF.

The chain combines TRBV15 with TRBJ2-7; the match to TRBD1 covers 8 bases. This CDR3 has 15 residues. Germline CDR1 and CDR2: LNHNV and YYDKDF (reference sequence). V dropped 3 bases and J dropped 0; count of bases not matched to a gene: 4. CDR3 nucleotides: TGTGCCACCAGCAGGGCAGGGGGCCACTCCTACGAGCAGTACTTC. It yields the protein CATSRAGGHSYEQYF.

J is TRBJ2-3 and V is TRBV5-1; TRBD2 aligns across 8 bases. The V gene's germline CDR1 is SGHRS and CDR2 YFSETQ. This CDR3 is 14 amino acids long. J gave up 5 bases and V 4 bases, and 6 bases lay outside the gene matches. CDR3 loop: CASSPNSGRDTQYF. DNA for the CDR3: TGCGCCAGCAGCCCGAACAGCGGGAGAGATACGCAGTATTTT.

The CDR3 spells CASSFTRTAEKLFF. For the CDR3, the DNA is TGTGCCAGCAGCTTTACAAGGACAGCTGAAAAACTGTTTTTT. The V gene is TRBV5-6, the J gene TRBJ1-4; possibly TRBD1 for D (6 bases). V was cut by 2 bases and J by 7 bases, with 12 bases left in between. CDR1 SGHDT and CDR2 YYEEEE come from the germline V gene. CDR3 size: 14 residues.

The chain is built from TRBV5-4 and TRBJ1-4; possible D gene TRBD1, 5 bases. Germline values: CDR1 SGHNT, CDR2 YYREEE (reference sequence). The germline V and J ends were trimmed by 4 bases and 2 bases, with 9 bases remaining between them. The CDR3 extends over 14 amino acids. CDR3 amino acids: CASSPGRTNEKLFF. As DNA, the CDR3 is TGTGCCAGCAGCCCAGGGAGGACTAATGAAAAACTGTTTTTT.

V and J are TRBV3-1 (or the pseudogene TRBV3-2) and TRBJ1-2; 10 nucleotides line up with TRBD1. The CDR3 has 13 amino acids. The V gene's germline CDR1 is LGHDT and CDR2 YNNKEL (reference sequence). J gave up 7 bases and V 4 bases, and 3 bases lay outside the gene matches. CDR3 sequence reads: CASSPGQGGGYTF. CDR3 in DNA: TGTGCCAGCAGCCCCGGACAGGGGGGTGGCTACACCTTC.

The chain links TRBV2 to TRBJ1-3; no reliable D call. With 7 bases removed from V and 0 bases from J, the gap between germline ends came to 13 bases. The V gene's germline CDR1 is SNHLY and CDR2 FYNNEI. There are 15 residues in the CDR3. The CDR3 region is CASIKGRGSGNTIYF. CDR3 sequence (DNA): TGTGCCAGCATCAAAGGGAGAGGCTCTGGAAACACCATATATTTT.

The CDR3 reads CASSLPRDREGYTF. The DNA for the CDR3 is TGTGCCAGCAGCTTACCCCGGGACAGGGAAGGCTACACCTTC. This chain connects TRBV7-9 to TRBJ1-2; 9 bases are shared with TRBD1. The CDR3 consists of 14 residues. Germline V gives CDR1 SEHNR, CDR2 FQNEAQ (reference sequence). The junction had 6 bases not matched to a gene; V was cut back by 2 bases and J by 8 bases.

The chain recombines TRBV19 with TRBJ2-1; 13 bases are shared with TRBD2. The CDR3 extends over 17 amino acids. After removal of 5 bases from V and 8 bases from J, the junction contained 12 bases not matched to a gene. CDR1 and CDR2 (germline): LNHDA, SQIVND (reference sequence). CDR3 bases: TGTGCCAGTAGTGCCCGACTAGCGGGAGGTCCGATGGATGAGCAGTTCTTC. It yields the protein CASSARLAGGPMDEQFF.

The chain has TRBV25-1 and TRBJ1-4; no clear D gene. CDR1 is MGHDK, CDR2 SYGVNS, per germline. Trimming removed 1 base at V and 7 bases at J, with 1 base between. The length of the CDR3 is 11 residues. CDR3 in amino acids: CASSEFEKLFF. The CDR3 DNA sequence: TGTGCCAGCAGTGAATTTGAAAAACTGTTTTTT.

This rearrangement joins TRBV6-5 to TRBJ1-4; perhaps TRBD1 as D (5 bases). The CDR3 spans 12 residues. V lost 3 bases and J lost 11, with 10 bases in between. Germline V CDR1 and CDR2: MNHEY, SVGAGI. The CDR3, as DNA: TGTGCCAGCAGTTATAAGGAGGGGAAACTGTTTTTT. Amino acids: CASSYKEGKLFF.

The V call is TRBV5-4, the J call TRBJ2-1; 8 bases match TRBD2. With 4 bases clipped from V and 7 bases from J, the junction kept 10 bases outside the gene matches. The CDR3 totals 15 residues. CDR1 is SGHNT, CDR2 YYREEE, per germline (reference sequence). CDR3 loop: CASSPPGGRRNEQFF. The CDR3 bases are TGTGCCAGCAGCCCACCGGGGGGGCGCAGGAATGAGCAGTTCTTC.

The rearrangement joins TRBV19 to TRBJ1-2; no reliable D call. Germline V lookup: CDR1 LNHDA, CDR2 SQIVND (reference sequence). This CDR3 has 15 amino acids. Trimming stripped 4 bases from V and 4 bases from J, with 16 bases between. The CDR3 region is CASSTTADSPYGYTF. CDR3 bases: TGTGCCAGTAGTACGACCGCGGACTCCCCCTATGGCTACACCTTC. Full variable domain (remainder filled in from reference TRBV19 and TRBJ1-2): DGGITQSPKYLFRKEGQNVTLSCEQNLNHDAMYWYRQDPGQGLRLIYYSQIVNDFQKGDIAEGYSVSREKKESFPLTVTSAQKNPTAFYLCASSTTADSPYGYTFGSGTRLTVV.

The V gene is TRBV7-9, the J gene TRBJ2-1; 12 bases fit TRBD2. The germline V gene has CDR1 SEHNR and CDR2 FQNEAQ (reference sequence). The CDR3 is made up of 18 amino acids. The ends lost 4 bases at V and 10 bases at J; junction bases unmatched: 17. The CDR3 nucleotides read TGTGCCAGCAGCTCCGTCCCTTCTGGACTAGCGGGGCCTAGGGAGCAGTTCTTC. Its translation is CASSSVPSGLAGPREQFF.

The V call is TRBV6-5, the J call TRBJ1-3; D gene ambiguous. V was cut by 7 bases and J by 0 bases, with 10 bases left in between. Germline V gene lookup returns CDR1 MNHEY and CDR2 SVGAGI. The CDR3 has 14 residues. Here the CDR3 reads CASTNVRSGNTIYF. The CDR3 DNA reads TGTGCCAGCACCAACGTGCGCTCTGGAAACACCATATATTTT.

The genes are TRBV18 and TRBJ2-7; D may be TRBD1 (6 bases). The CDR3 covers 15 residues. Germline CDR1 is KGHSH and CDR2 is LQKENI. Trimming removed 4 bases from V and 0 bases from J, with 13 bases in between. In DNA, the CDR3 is TGTGCCAGCTCACGTCGACAGGCGGACTCCTACGAGCAGTACTTC. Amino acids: CASSRRQADSYEQYF.

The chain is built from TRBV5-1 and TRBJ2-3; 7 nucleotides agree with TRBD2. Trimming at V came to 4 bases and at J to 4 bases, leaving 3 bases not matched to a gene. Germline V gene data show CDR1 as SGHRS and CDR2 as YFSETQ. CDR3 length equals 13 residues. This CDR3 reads CASSHLAADTQYF. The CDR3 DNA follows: TGCGCCAGCAGCCACCTAGCGGCAGATACGCAGTATTTT. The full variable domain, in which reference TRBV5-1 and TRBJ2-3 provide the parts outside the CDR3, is KAGVTQTPRYLIKTRGQQVTLSCSPISGHRSVSWYQQTPGQGLQFLFEYFSETQRNKGNFPGRFSGRQFSNSRSEMNVSTLELGDSALYLCASSHLAADTQYFGPGTRLTVL.

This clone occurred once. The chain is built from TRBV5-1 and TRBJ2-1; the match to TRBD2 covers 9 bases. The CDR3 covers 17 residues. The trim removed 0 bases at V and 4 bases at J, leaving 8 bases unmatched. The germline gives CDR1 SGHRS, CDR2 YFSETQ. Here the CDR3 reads CASSLEDSGRRYNEQFF. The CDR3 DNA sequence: TGCGCCAGCAGCTTGGAAGATAGCGGGAGACGGTACAATGAGCAGTTCTTC.

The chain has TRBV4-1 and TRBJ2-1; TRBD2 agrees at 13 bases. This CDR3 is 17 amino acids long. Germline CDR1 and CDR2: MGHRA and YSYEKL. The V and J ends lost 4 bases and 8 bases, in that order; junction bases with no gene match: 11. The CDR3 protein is CASSLTSLLAGGHEQFF. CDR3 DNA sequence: TGCGCCAGCAGCCTCACGTCCCTACTAGCGGGGGGGCATGAGCAGTTCTTC.

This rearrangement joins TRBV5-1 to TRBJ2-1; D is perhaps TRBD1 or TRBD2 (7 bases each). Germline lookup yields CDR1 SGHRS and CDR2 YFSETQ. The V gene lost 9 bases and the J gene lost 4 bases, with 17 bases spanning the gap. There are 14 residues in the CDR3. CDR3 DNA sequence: TGCGCCACCGCAGGGGGGGGAGTTTACAATGAGCAGTTCTTC. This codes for CATAGGGVYNEQFF. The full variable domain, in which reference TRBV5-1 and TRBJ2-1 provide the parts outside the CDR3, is KAGVTQTPRYLIKTRGQQVTLSCSPISGHRSVSWYQQTPGQGLQFLFEYFSETQRNKGNFPGRFSGRQFSNSRSEMNVSTLELGDSALYLCATAGGGVYNEQFFGPGTRLTVL.

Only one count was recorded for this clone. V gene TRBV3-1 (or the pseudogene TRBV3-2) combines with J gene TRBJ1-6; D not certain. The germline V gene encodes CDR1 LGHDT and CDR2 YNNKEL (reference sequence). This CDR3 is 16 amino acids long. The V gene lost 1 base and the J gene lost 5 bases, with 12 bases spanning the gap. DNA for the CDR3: TGTGCCAGCAGCCAAGGAAGAACAGCAAATAATTCACCCCTCCACTTT. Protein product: CASSQGRTANNSPLHF.

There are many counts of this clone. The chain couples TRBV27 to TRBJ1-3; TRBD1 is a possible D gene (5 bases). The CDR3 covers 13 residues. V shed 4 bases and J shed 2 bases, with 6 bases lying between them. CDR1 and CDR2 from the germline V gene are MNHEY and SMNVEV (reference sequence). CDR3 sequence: CASSSRAGNTIYF. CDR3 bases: TGTGCCAGCAGTTCCAGGGCTGGAAACACCATATATTTT.

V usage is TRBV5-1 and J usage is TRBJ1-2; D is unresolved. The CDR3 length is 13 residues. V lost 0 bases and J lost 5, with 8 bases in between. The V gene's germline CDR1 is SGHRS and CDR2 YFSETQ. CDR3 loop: CASSLEAGYGYTF. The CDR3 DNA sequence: TGCGCCAGCAGCTTGGAGGCGGGATATGGCTACACCTTC. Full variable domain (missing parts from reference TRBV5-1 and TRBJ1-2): KAGVTQTPRYLIKTRGQQVTLSCSPISGHRSVSWYQQTPGQGLQFLFEYFSETQRNKGNFPGRFSGRQFSNSRSEMNVSTLELGDSALYLCASSLEAGYGYTFGSGTRLTVV.

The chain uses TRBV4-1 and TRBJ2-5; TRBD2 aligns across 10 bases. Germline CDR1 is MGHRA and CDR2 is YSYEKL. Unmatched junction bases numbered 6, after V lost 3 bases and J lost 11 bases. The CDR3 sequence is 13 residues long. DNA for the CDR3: TGCGCCAGCAGCCAGGACGGACTAGCGGTTCAGTACTTC. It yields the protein CASSQDGLAVQYF.

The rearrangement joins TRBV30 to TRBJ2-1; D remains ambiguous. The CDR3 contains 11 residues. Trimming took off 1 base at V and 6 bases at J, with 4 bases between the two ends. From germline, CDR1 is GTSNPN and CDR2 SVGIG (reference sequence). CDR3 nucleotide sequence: TGTGCCTGGAGTGGGTTCAATGAGCAGTTCTTC. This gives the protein CAWSGFNEQFF.

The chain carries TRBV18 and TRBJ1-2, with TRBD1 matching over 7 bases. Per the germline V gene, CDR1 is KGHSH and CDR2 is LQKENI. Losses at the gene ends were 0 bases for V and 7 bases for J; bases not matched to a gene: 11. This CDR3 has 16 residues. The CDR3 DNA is TGTGCCAGCTCACCACCGTGGGGTCAGGGGGTTCTTGGCTACACCTTC. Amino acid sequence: CASSPPWGQGVLGYTF.